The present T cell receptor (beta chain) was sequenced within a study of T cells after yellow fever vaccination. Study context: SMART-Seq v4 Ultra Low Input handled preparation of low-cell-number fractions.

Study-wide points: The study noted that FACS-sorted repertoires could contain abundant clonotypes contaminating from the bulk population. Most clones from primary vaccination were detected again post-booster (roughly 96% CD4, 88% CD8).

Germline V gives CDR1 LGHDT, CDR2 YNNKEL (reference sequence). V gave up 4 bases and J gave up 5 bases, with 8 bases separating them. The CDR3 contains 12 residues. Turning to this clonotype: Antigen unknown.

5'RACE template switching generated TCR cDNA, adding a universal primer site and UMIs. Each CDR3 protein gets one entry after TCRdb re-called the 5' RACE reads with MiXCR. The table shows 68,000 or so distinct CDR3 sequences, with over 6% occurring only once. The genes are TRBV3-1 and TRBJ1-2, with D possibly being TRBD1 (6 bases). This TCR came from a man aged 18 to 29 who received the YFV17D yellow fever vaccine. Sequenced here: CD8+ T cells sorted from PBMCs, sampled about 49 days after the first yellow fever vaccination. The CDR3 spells CASSPTGYGYTF. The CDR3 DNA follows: TGTGCCAGCAGCCCTACAGGGTATGGCTACACCTTC. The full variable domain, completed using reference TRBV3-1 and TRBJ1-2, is DTAVSQTPKYLVTQMGNDKSIKCEQNLGHDTMYWYKQDSKKFLKIMFSYNNKELIINETVPNRFSPKSPDKAHLNLHINSLELGDSAVYFCASSPTGYGYTFGSGTRLTVV.